This entry features one TCR beta chain sequence. Within Nashville, Tennessee resided all donors, each a Caucasian adult. Clones were read by immunoSEQ multiplex PCR, and TCRdb kept only the in-frame ones, dropping some. Of about 2 million clones in the sample, 85% to 95% were seen once. The sample originates from a study of shared clonotypes between healthy human individuals. Study overall: Three plates were used per donor for CD4 naive, three for CD4 memory, two for CD8 naive and one for CD8 memory.

Trimming took 2 bases from V and 3 from J; bases not matched to a gene: 7. Germline V gene lookup returns CDR1 LGHNA and CDR2 YSLEER. The CDR3 length is 16 residues. The chain has TRBV4-3 and TRBJ2-5; 9 nucleotides match TRBD2. The specimen was naive CD4+ T cells sorted from blood. Subset specified: CD45RA+ positively selected. This TCR came from a young man in good health. CDR3 nucleotide sequence: TGCGCCAGCAGCCAATCGTTTAGCGGGAGTGAAGAGACCCAGTACTTC. Its translation: CASSQSFSGSEETQYF.